One sample yielded the 14 T cell receptor beta chains listed below, sequenced in a study of OX40 agonist ivuxolimab in advanced cancers. Data came from immunoSEQ multiplex PCR; TCRdb stores just in-frame clones and leaves some out. In the table there are approximately 50,000 clones, around 80% of which are singletons. Sequenced here: CD4+ or CD8+ T cells sorted from blood, sampled in a trial of the OX40 agonist ivuxolimab. Source of these receptors: an adult with an advanced solid tumor such as melanoma, head and neck, liver or kidney cancer.

The chain joins TRBV6-1 to TRBJ2-1; weak D call: TRBD1 (5 bases). The CDR3 extends over 15 amino acids. V gave up 3 bases and J gave up 15 bases, with 24 bases separating them. In germline, CDR1 is MNHNS, CDR2 SASEGT. CDR3 sequence: CASSDQGGIGYVGFF. The CDR3 nucleotides read TGTGCCAGCAGTGATCAGGGCGGCATAGGTTACGTCGGGTTCTTC.

The chain is built from TRBV19 and TRBJ2-5; TRBD1 agrees at 11 bases. V shed 3 bases, J shed 0 bases, and the junction held 12 bases outside the gene matches. In germline, CDR1 is LNHDA, CDR2 SQIVND (reference sequence). The CDR3 totals 19 residues. Written as DNA, the CDR3 is TGTGCCAGTAGTATGGGAGTAGGGGACAGGGGGTCGGACCAAGAGACCCAGTACTTC. It yields the protein CASSMGVGDRGSDQETQYF.

This clone was observed a single time. V usage is TRBV5-1 and J usage is TRBJ2-1; 7 positions match TRBD2. Germline V gene sequence: CDR1 SGHRS, CDR2 YFSETQ. The CDR3 totals 16 residues. The V gene end was trimmed by 1 base and the J gene end by 6 bases; junction bases not matched to a gene: 10. The CDR3 sequence: CASSLPREDPFNEQFF. The CDR3 DNA reads TGCGCCAGCAGCTTGCCCCGGGAGGACCCGTTCAATGAGCAGTTCTTC.

The V gene is TRBV7-6, the J gene TRBJ1-3; perhaps TRBD1 as D (6 bases). Germline loops: CDR1 SGHVS, CDR2 FNYEAQ. Trimming removed 1 base at V and 1 base at J, with 8 bases between. The CDR3 sequence is 15 residues long. The CDR3 region is CASSLVGTSGNTIYF. CDR3 DNA sequence: TGTGCCAGCAGCTTAGTAGGGACATCTGGAAACACCATATATTTT.

The rearrangement links TRBV11-3 to TRBJ2-5; 7 positions agree with TRBD2. The germline CDR1 and CDR2 sequences are SGHNT and YENEEA. J was trimmed by 2 bases and V by 6 bases; bases with no gene match: 12. The CDR3 covers 16 residues. The CDR3 DNA sequence: TGTGCCAGCAGTAAGGGGTCTAGCGGAAGTCAAGAGACCCAGTACTTC. Translation gives CASSKGSSGSQETQYF.

This chain connects TRBV7-9 to TRBJ1-1; a weak D match, TRBD1 (6 bases). Germline assignment: CDR1 SEHNR and CDR2 FQNEAQ (reference sequence). V lost 5 bases to trimming and J lost 13 bases, with 17 bases between them. The CDR3 is made up of 12 amino acids. CDR3 DNA sequence: TGTGCCAGCAGCCCAGGGGTGGGCTATGTTTTCTTT. It is translated as CASSPGVGYVFF. Looking up the rest from reference TRBV7-9 and TRBJ1-1 gives the full variable domain: DTGVSQNPRHKITKRGQNVTFRCDPISEHNRLYWYRQTLGQGPEFLTYFQNEAQLEKSRLLSDRFSAERPKGSFSTLEIQRTEQGDSAMYLCASSPGVGYVFFGQGTRLTVV.

The chain links TRBV4-1 to TRBJ1-4; possibly TRBD1 for D (5 bases). The CDR3 totals 16 residues. Germline values: CDR1 MGHRA, CDR2 YSYEKL. Deletions cut 4 bases from V and 4 bases from J, with 16 bases between. CDR3 bases: TGCGCCAGCAGCCCAGGCTCGGGGGGGGGTAATGAAAAACTGTTTTTT. It codes for CASSPGSGGGNEKLFF.

The table lists this clone with a count of one. The J gene is TRBJ1-2, the V gene TRBV5-4; D is possibly TRBD1 (5 bases). V shed 0 bases and J shed 8 bases, with 11 bases lying between them. The CDR3 totals 13 residues. Per germline, CDR1 SGHNT and CDR2 YYREEE (reference sequence). CDR3 DNA: TGTGCCAGCAGCTTGGGAGGGGCTCAAGGCTACACCTTC. This encodes CASSLGGAQGYTF.

The chain carries TRBV19 and TRBJ1-1, with 12 bases identical to TRBD1. There are 17 residues in the CDR3. V lost 4 bases, J lost 1 base, and 7 bases stayed unmatched. CDR1 and CDR2 from the germline V gene are LNHDA and SQIVND (reference sequence). This CDR3 is CASSNRDRGRGNTEAFF. The CDR3 DNA reads TGTGCCAGTAGTAACCGGGACAGGGGGCGCGGGAACACTGAAGCTTTCTTT.

This clone was recorded a few times. The genes are TRBV7-6 and TRBJ1-5; no firm D call. V dropped 1 base and J dropped 2 bases, with 9 bases sitting between them. The CDR3 runs to 15 residues. Germline CDR1 reads SGHVS; CDR2 reads FNYEAQ. As DNA, the CDR3 is TGTGCCAGCAGCTTAGTTTATGGCGGCAATCAGCCCCAGCATTTT. It codes for CASSLVYGGNQPQHF. Using reference TRBV7-6 and TRBJ1-5 for the parts outside the CDR3, the full variable domain is GAGVSQSPRYKVTKRGQDVALRCDPISGHVSLYWYRQALGQGPEFLTYFNYEAQQDKSGLPNDRFSAERPEGSISTLTIQRTEQRDSAMYRCASSLVYGGNQPQHFGDGTRLSIL.

The chain is built from TRBV2 and TRBJ2-2; D may correspond to TRBD1 or TRBD2 (6 bases each). Germline V gene sequence: CDR1 SNHLY, CDR2 FYNNEI. The CDR3 is made up of 14 amino acids. The V end was cut by 7 bases, the J end by 3 bases, with 12 bases between. The CDR3 sequence: CASMRGADTGELFF. CDR3 nucleotide sequence: TGTGCCAGCATGAGGGGGGCCGACACCGGGGAGCTGTTTTTT.

The chain carries TRBV2 and TRBJ1-3; the D gene is possibly TRBD1 (5 bases). The germline CDR1 and CDR2 sequences are SNHLY and FYNNEI. The CDR3 totals 15 residues. Trimming removed 5 bases from V and 3 bases from J, with 14 bases in between. The chain's CDR3 is CASSFQGEVGNTIYF. Written as DNA, the CDR3 is TGTGCCAGCAGTTTTCAGGGTGAGGTTGGAAACACCATATATTTT.

The chain combines TRBV6-4 with TRBJ1-1, with D possibly TRBD1 on 5 matching bases. The V gene lost 6 bases and the J gene lost 1 base, with 9 bases spanning the gap. CDR1 MRHNA and CDR2 SNTAGT come from the germline V gene. This CDR3 is built from 13 residues. CDR3 sequence: CASSSDRNTEAFF. DNA for the CDR3: TGTGCCAGCAGCTCCGACAGGAACACTGAAGCTTTCTTT.

The rearrangement uses TRBV5-6 and TRBJ2-3; D gene unclear. The V and J ends lost 2 bases and 3 bases respectively, with 7 bases between them. Per the germline V gene, CDR1 is SGHDT and CDR2 is YYEEEE. The CDR3 runs 13 residues. The CDR3, as DNA: TGTGCCAGCAGCTTTAAGCCGACAGATACGCAGTATTTT. Protein sequence: CASSFKPTDTQYF.